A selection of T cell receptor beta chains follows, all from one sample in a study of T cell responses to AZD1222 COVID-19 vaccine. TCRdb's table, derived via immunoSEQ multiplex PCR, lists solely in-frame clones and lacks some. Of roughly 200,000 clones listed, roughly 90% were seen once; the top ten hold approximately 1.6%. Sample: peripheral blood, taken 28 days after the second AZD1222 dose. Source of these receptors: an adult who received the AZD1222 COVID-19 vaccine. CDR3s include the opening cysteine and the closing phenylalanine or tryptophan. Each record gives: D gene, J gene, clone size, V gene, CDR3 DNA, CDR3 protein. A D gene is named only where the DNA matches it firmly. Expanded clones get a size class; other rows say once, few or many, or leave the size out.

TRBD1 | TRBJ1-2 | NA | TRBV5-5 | TGTGCCAGCAGCTTGGAGGGACAGGGCTTAGTGGGCTACACCTTC | CASSLEGQGLVGYTF
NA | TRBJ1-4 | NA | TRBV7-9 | TGTGCCAGCAGTTATACCAGGGATAATGAAAAACTGTTTTTT | CASSYTRDNEKLFF
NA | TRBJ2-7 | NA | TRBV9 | TGTGCCAGCAGCGCCGAGGTTAGAGGCTACGAGCAGTACTTC | CASSAEVRGYEQYF
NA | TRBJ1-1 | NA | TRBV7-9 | TGTGCCGAAACGAGGACAAACCCTACTGCTGAAGCTTTCTTT | CAETRTNPTAEAFF
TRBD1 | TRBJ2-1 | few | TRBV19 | TGTGCCAGTAGTCCCAAGGACAGGGCTTCCACCTACAATGAGCAGTTCTTC | CASSPKDRASTYNEQFF
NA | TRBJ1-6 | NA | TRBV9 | TGTGCCAGCAGCGTAGATAGGAATTCACCCCTCCACTTT | CASSVDRNSPLHF
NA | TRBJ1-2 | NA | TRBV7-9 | TGTGCCAGCAGCTTAGTCCCCGGGACAAGTCGGTCTCCCAACTATGGCTACACCTTC | CASSLVPGTSRSPNYGYTF
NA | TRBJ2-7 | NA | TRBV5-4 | TGTGCCAGCAGCTTGGGCGGCTCCCGAATCGAGCAGTACTTC | CASSLGGSRIEQYF
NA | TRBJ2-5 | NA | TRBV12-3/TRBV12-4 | TGTGCCAGCAGGTCCTACCGGACCCAGTACTTC | CASRSYRTQYF
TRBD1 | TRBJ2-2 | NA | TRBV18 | TGTGCCAGCTCACCCGGACAGGGATCGAACACCGGGGAGCTGTTTTTT | CASSPGQGSNTGELFF
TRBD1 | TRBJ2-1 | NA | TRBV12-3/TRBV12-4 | TGTGCCAGCAGTTCGGGACAGGGCAATGAGCAGTTCTTC | CASSSGQGNEQFF
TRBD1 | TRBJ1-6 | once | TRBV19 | TGTGCCAGCACGACAGGGGCCCGGTCACCCCTCCACTTT | CASTTGARSPLHF
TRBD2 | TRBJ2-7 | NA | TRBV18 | TGTGCCAGCTCACCAGGACTAGCGGGGGTCTACGAGCAGTACTTC | CASSPGLAGVYEQYF
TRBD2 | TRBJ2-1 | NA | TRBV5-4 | TGTGCCAGCAGCTTGGGAGCGGGGATGAACAATGAGCAGTTCTTC | CASSLGAGMNNEQFF
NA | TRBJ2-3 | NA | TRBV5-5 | TGTGCCAGCACCCCCGACACAGATACGCAGTATTTT | CASTPDTDTQYF
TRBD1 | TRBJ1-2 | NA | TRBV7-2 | TGTGCCAGCAGCTTAGCCAGACAGGGGGCTGGGGGCTACACCTTC | CASSLARQGAGGYTF
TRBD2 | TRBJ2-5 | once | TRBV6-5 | TGTGCCAGCATGGACGGGGGGTACCAAGAGACCCAGTACTTC | CASMDGGYQETQYF
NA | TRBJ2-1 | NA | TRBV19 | TGTGCCAGTAGTAGAGGGGGTGAGCAGTTCTTC | CASSRGGEQFF
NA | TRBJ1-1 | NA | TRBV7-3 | TGTGCCAGCAGCTTGACCGGGACACCAAAGGGAGCTTTCTTT | CASSLTGTPKGAFF
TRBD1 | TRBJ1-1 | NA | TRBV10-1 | TGCGCCAGCAGCCACAGGGGGCCTGGACTCACTGAAGCTTTCTTT | CASSHRGPGLTEAFF
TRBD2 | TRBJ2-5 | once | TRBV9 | TGTGCCAGCAGCGTAATGCCGCTAGCGGGAGGAGAGACCCAGTACTTC | CASSVMPLAGGETQYF
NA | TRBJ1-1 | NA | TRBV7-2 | TGTGCCAGCGCCCGACAGCTGAACACTGAAGCTTTCTTT | CASARQLNTEAFF
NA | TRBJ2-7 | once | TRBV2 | TGTGCCAGCAGTGACCTAGTGGGTTCCTACGAGCAGTACTTC | CASSDLVGSYEQYF
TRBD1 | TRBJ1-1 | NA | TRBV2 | TGTGCCAGCAGTGAAGACGAGGGGGCCGTCACTGAAGCTTTCTTT | CASSEDEGAVTEAFF
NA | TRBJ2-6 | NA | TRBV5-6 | TGTGCCAGCAGCTTGGTCAACGTCCTGACTTTC | CASSLVNVLTF
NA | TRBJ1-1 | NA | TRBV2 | TGTGCCAGCAGCCAACAGTATATGAACACTGAAGCTTTCTTT | CASSQQYMNTEAFF
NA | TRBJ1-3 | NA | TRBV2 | TGTGCCAGCAGTGATGGACAGCCCGGAAACACCATATATTTT | CASSDGQPGNTIYF
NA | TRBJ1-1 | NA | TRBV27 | TGTGCCAGCAGTTTATCGGCAGGGTTAAACACTGAAGCTTTCTTT | CASSLSAGLNTEAFF
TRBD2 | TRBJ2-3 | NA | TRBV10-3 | TGTGCCATCAGTGAATTAGGCGCCATGCGGGAGATGGCAGATACGCAGTATTTT | CAISELGAMREMADTQYF
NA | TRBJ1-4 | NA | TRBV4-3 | TGCGCCAGCAGCCAAGGCCTGATCCCGGGTCCAGGGAATGAAAAACTGTTTTTT | CASSQGLIPGPGNEKLFF
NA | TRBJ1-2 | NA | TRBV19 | TGTGCCAGTAGATTACAGGGTGGGGACTATGGCTACACCTTC | CASRLQGGDYGYTF
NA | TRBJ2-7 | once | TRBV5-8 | TGTGCCAGCAGCTTGGGGTCTTCGGGACACTGCTACGAGCAGTACTTC | CASSLGSSGHCYEQYF
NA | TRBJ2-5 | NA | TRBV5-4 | TGTGCCACCTCAGGGGGGGAGGAGACCCAGTACTTC | CATSGGEETQYF